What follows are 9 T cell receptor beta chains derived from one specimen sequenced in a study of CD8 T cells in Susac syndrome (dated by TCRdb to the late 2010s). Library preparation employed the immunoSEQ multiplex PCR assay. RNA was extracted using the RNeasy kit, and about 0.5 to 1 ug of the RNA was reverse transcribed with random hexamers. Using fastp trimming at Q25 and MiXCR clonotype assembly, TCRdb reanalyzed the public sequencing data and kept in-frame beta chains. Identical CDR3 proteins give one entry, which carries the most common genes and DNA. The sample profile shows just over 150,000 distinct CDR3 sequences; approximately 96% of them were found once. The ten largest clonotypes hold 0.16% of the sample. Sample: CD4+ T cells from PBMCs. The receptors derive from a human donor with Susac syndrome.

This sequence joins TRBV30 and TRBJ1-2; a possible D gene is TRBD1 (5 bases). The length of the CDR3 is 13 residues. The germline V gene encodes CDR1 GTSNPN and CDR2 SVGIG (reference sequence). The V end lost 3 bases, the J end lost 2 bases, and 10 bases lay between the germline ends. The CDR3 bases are TGTGCCTGGAGCAGGGATCGGAACTATGGCTACACCTTC. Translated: CAWSRDRNYGYTF.

The CDR3 coding sequence is TGTGCCAGCAGCCAAGATCCGGACACCCTCGAGCAGTACTTC. This sequence encodes CASSQDPDTLEQYF. This sequence joins TRBV3-1 and TRBJ2-7; weak D call: TRBD1 (5 bases). V lost 0 bases and J 6 bases, leaving 12 bases between the germline ends. CDR3 length equals 14 residues. The germline CDR1 and CDR2 sequences are LGHDT and YNNKEL (reference sequence).

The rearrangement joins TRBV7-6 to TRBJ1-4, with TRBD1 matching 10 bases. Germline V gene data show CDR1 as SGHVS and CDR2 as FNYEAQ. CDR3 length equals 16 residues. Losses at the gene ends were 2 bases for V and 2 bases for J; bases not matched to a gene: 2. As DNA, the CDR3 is TGTGCCAGCAGCTTAACGGACAGGGGGACTAATGAAAAACTGTTTTTT. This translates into CASSLTDRGTNEKLFF.

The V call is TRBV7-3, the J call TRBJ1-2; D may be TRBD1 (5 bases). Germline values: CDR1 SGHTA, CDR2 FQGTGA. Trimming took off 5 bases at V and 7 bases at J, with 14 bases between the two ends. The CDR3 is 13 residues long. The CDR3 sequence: CASSRDENLGYTF. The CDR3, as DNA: TGTGCCAGCAGCCGGGACGAAAACCTTGGCTACACCTTC.

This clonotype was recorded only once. The CDR3 nucleotides are TGTGCCAGCACCCCCGAGGGGGGCGCCGCACGTAACTATGGCTACACCTTC. Its protein product is CASTPEGGAARNYGYTF. The chain links TRBV5-4 to TRBJ1-2; D is perhaps TRBD1 (6 bases). V lost 6 bases and J 1 base, leaving 22 bases between the germline ends. Germline CDR1 is SGHNT and CDR2 is YYREEE (reference sequence). The CDR3 spans 17 residues. Based on the CDR3 plus reference TRBV5-4 and TRBJ1-2, the full variable domain is ETGVTQSPTHLIKTRGQQVTLRCSSQSGHNTVSWYQQALGQGPQFIFQYYREEENGRGNFPPRFSGLQFPNYSSELNVNALELDDSALYLCASTPEGGAARNYGYTFGSGTRLTVV.

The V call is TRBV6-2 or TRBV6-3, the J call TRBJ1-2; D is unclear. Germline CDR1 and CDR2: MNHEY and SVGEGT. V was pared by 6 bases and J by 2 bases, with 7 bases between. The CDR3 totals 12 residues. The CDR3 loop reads CASRYMNYGYTF. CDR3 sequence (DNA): TGTGCCAGCAGGTACATGAACTATGGCTACACCTTC.

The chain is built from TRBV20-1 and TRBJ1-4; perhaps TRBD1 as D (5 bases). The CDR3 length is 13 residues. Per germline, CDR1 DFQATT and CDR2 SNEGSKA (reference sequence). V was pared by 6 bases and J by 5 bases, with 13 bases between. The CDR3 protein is CSAERGNNEKLFF. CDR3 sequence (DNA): TGCAGTGCAGAACGGGGCAACAATGAAAAACTGTTTTTT.

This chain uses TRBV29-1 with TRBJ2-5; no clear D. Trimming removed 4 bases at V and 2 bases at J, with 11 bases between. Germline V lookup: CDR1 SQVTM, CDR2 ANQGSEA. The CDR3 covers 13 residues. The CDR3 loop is CSVGLAVQETQYF. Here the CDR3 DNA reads TGCAGCGTTGGTTTGGCGGTACAAGAGACCCAGTACTTC.

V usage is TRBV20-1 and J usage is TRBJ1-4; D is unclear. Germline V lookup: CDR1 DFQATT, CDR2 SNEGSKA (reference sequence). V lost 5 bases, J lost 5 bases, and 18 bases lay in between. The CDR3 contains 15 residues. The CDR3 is CSARGPWPSNEKLFF. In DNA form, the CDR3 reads TGCAGTGCTCGAGGACCCTGGCCTTCGAATGAAAAACTGTTTTTT.